One and the same sample provided the 4 T cell receptor beta chains below, sequenced in a study. Treg sorting used a CD4+CD25+CD127-/low gate. TCRdb reprocessed the 5' RACE reads with MiXCR, giving one entry per CDR3 protein. The table has 50,000 to 60,000 distinct CDR3 sequences, less than 25% seen once. Sequencing was performed on tumor-infiltrating Tregs sorted from the breast tumor. The receptors were sampled from a female donor with breast cancer.

This clonotype appeared many times. J is TRBJ2-1 and V is TRBV18; D tentatively fits TRBD1 or TRBD2 (5 bases each). V lost 3 bases and J lost 0, with 12 bases in between. From germline, CDR1 is KGHSH and CDR2 LQKENI. The CDR3 sequence is 16 residues long. This chain's CDR3 is CASSPRGESSYNEQFF. The CDR3 region has the DNA TGTGCCAGCTCACCTCGGGGCGAAAGCTCCTACAATGAGCAGTTCTTC.

This clonotype has at least ten counts. V gene TRBV9 combines with J gene TRBJ2-2; D is uncertain. The CDR3 extends over 16 amino acids. The ends were cut back, 5 bases at V and 3 bases at J, with 17 bases in the middle. CDR1 and CDR2 (germline): SGDLS, YYNGEE. The CDR3 DNA reads as TGTGCCAGCAGTCCCGGGCCCTGGACGGACACCGGGGAGCTGTTTTTT. Its protein is CASSPGPWTDTGELFF.

On this clonotype itself: A much larger clonotype is one base distant, so this may be a read error. In this CDR3 the conserved last residue, phenylalanine or tryptophan, is missing, so a read error is likely. The chain uses TRBV5-4 and TRBJ2-3; D not certain. V was clipped by 4 bases and J by 2 bases, with 14 bases between them. The CDR3 spans 15 residues. The germline CDR1 and CDR2 sequences are SGHNT and YYREEE (reference sequence). The CDR3 bases are TGTGCCAGCAGCGCGGATAACCCATTCACAGATACGCAGTATTCT. As protein: CASSADNPFTDTQYS.

This clonotype has a handful of counts. This chain links TRBV5-1 with TRBJ1-1; TRBD1 is a possible D gene (6 bases). V was cut by 1 base and J by 3 bases, with 7 bases left in between. The CDR3 has 13 residues. Germline loops: CDR1 SGHRS, CDR2 YFSETQ. As DNA, the CDR3 is TGCGCCAGCAGCTTGAAGGGGGACACTGAAGCTTTCTTT. This gives the protein CASSLKGDTEAFF.